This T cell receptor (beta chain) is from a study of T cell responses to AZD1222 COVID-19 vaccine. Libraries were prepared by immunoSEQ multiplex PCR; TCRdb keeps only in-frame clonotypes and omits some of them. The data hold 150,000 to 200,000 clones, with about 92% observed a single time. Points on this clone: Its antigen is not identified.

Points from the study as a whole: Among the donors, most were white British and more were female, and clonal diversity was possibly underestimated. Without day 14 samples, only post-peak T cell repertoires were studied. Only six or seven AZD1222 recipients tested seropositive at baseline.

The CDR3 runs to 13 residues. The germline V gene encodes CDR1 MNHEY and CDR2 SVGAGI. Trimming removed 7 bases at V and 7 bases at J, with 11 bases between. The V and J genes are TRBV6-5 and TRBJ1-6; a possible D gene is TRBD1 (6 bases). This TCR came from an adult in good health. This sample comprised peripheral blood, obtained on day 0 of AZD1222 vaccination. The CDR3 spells CASKTGFNSPLHF. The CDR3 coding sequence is TGTGCCAGCAAAACAGGGTTCAATTCACCCCTCCACTTT.